This T cell receptor beta chain comes out of a study of OX40 agonist ivuxolimab in advanced cancers. The assay was immunoSEQ multiplex PCR, and TCRdb's table has in-frame clones only and misses some. Of more than 75,000 clones listed, around nine tenths are singletons. The CDR3 runs 15 residues. The V and J ends lost 4 bases and 3 bases respectively, with 16 bases between them. The germline CDR1 and CDR2 sequences are GTSNPN and SVGIG (reference sequence). Study results and caveats: Low normalized T-cell clonal expansion also characterized some of the nonresponders. Among the least clonally expanded were partial responders at 0.1-3.0 mg/kg. The average count of expanded clones was higher among CD8+ T cells than among CD4+.

Concerning this clone itself: Its antigen is not known.

The source of this sequence is an adult with an advanced solid tumor such as melanoma, head and neck, liver or kidney cancer. The sample consisted of CD4+ or CD8+ T cells sorted from blood, taken in a trial of the OX40 agonist ivuxolimab. The chain employs TRBV30 and TRBJ1-5, with a tentative D call TRBD1 (6 bases). The CDR3 here is CAWNAGDTLNQPQHF. The CDR3, as DNA: TGTGCCTGGAACGCGGGGGACACCCTCAATCAGCCCCAGCATTTT.